This T cell receptor (beta chain) was identified during a study of blood T cell repertoires in COVID-19. The CDR3 is 14 amino acids. Germline lookup yields CDR1 SEHNR and CDR2 FQNEAQ (reference sequence). J gave up 9 bases and V 5 bases, and 12 bases lay outside the gene matches. Assay used: immunoSEQ multiplex PCR; TCRdb lists only in-frame clones, some missing. The sample contains 60,000 to 85,000 clones, about 86% of which appear only once. This chain connects TRBV7-9 to TRBJ1-1; 7 nucleotides match TRBD1. Sequenced sample: peripheral blood. This TCR derives from a man aged 50-60 years with active COVID-19. CDR3 nucleotide sequence: TGTGCCAGCAGCACAGGACAGGACACCGTTCAAGCTTTCTTT. It yields the protein CASSTGQDTVQAFF.